The 3 T cell receptor beta chains reported below all come from one sample, sequenced in a study of T-cell memory formation after mild COVID-19. TCRdb redid the calling of the 5' RACE reads with MiXCR, one entry per CDR3 protein. The data show under 300,000 distinct CDR3 sequences, around 17% seen once. Input material: PBMCs or a T cell subset sorted from them (not recorded which). The origin of the receptors is a man aged 18 to 30 who had mild COVID-19 (a few samples of this study predate the infection). Cell type and time point are not known.

This clonotype was counted between two and nine times. The chain has TRBV25-1 and TRBJ1-2; D is perhaps TRBD1 (5 bases). The CDR3 has 15 amino acids. The V gene lost 2 bases and the J gene lost 4 bases, with 14 bases spanning the gap. Germline assignment: CDR1 MGHDK and CDR2 SYGVNS. The CDR3 DNA is TGTGCCAGCAGTGAAACCGGGGGTAGTGCCTATGGCTACACCTTC. It yields the protein CASSETGGSAYGYTF.

This clonotype was observed a handful of times. The V and J genes are TRBV7-9 and TRBJ2-7, with TRBD2 as a possible D gene (5 bases). This CDR3 region has 14 residues. V was trimmed by 3 bases and J by 6 bases, leaving 15 bases between them. Germline V CDR1 and CDR2: SEHNR, FQNEAQ (reference sequence). Here the CDR3 reads CASSFATGIGEQYF. In DNA, the CDR3 is TGTGCCAGCAGCTTCGCGACGGGAATCGGCGAGCAGTACTTC.

This rearrangement joins TRBV2 to TRBJ2-7; no definite D call. Trimming left V 6 bases short and J 3 bases short, with 9 bases between. The CDR3 loop spans 12 amino acids. Per germline, CDR1 SNHLY and CDR2 FYNNEI. The CDR3 sequence: CASSQDIYEQYF. The DNA of the CDR3 is TGTGCCAGCAGCCAAGACATCTACGAGCAGTACTTC. The complete variable domain, with remaining parts taken from reference TRBV2 and TRBJ2-7, reads EPEVTQTPSHQVTQMGQEVILRCVPISNHLYFYWYRQILGQKVEFLVSFYNNEISEKSEIFDDQFSVERPDGSNFTLKIRSTKLEDSAMYFCASSQDIYEQYFGPGTRLTVT.